These T cell receptor beta chains were read from a single sample in a study of cytomegalovirus exposure and HLA in healthy donors. Only in-frame clones appear in the TCRdb table, and some are missing; sequencing was by immunoSEQ multiplex PCR. The sample has some 140,000 clones; just under 80% are singletons. Sequences were obtained from PBMCs. All receptors derive from a man aged 30 to 39 in good health. Each CDR3 is given with its conserved first and last residue. D genes are given only for firm matches. Clone size is given for some rows only: seen once, a few or many times, or a class if the clone is expanded.

v_gene: TRBV9; d_gene: TRBD2; abundance: -; j_gene: TRBJ2-1; CDR3aa: CASTSTGTRRYNEQFF; CDR3nt: TGTGCCAGCACCTCAACCGGGACTAGGAGGTACAATGAGCAGTTCTTC
v_gene: TRBV7-9; d_gene: -; abundance: -; j_gene: TRBJ2-1; CDR3aa: CASSLVGGSYNEQFF; CDR3nt: TGTGCCAGCAGCTTAGTGGGAGGCTCCTACAATGAGCAGTTCTTC
v_gene: TRBV5-4; d_gene: -; abundance: few; j_gene: TRBJ2-1; CDR3aa: CASSPNGEVYNEQFF; CDR3nt: TGTGCCAGCAGCCCAAACGGGGAGGTTTACAATGAGCAGTTCTTC
v_gene: TRBV11-3; d_gene: -; abundance: -; j_gene: TRBJ1-2; CDR3aa: CASSFPLGEGDGYTF; CDR3nt: TGTGCCAGCAGCTTCCCCCTTGGGGAGGGGGATGGCTACACCTTC
v_gene: TRBV28; d_gene: TRBD1; abundance: -; j_gene: TRBJ1-5; CDR3aa: CASSPSPGTGIWNSNQPQHF; CDR3nt: TGTGCCAGCAGTCCTTCTCCCGGGACAGGGATATGGAATAGCAATCAGCCCCAGCATTTT
v_gene: TRBV11-2; d_gene: TRBD2; abundance: few; j_gene: TRBJ2-3; CDR3aa: CASSSGTSGRTDTQYF; CDR3nt: TGTGCCAGCAGCTCTGGGACTAGCGGGCGCACAGATACGCAGTATTTT
v_gene: TRBV7-3; d_gene: TRBD2; abundance: -; j_gene: TRBJ2-6; CDR3aa: CASSSLAGGANVLTF; CDR3nt: TGTGCCAGCAGCTCTCTAGCGGGTGGGGCCAACGTCCTGACTTTC
v_gene: TRBV28; d_gene: TRBD1; abundance: once; j_gene: TRBJ1-4; CDR3aa: CASSLTGVREKLFF; CDR3nt: TGTGCCAGCAGTCTGACAGGGGTACGGGAAAAACTGTTTTTT
v_gene: TRBV10-2; d_gene: TRBD2; abundance: -; j_gene: TRBJ2-1; CDR3aa: CASSGGTSGNEQFF; CDR3nt: TGCGCCAGCAGTGGGGGGACTAGCGGGAATGAGCAGTTCTTC
v_gene: TRBV11-2; d_gene: -; abundance: -; j_gene: TRBJ2-7; CDR3aa: CASSPSVGSSYEQYF; CDR3nt: TGTGCCAGCAGCCCCAGTGTGGGGAGCTCCTACGAGCAGTACTTC
v_gene: TRBV19; d_gene: -; abundance: few; j_gene: TRBJ2-2; CDR3aa: CASTPGTGELFF; CDR3nt: TGTGCCAGTACCCCCGGGACAGGGGAGCTGTTTTTT
v_gene: TRBV19; d_gene: TRBD2; abundance: -; j_gene: TRBJ2-7; CDR3aa: CASSIAASGTLYEQYF; CDR3nt: TGTGCCAGTAGTATAGCGGCTAGCGGGACTCTCTACGAGCAGTACTTC
v_gene: TRBV5-5; d_gene: TRBD2; abundance: -; j_gene: TRBJ2-7; CDR3aa: CASTANRVTSGRANEQYF; CDR3nt: TGTGCCAGCACCGCGAACAGGGTGACTAGCGGGAGGGCCAACGAGCAGTACTTC
v_gene: TRBV7-3; d_gene: -; abundance: -; j_gene: TRBJ1-2; CDR3aa: CASSRTSGYGYTF; CDR3nt: TGTGCCAGCAGCCGGACATCGGGCTATGGCTACACCTTC
v_gene: TRBV11-3; d_gene: TRBD1; abundance: -; j_gene: TRBJ2-7; CDR3aa: CASSEETGDEQYF; CDR3nt: TGTGCCAGCAGCGAAGAGACAGGGGACGAGCAGTACTTC
v_gene: TRBV27; d_gene: TRBD1; abundance: -; j_gene: TRBJ1-2; CDR3aa: CASSFWQGGDYGYTF; CDR3nt: TGTGCCAGCAGTTTTTGGCAGGGGGGTGACTATGGCTACACCTTC
v_gene: TRBV7-2; d_gene: TRBD1; abundance: -; j_gene: TRBJ1-4; CDR3aa: CASSSGNRGVEKLFF; CDR3nt: TGTGCCAGCAGCTCGGGGAACAGGGGAGTGGAAAAACTGTTTTTT
v_gene: TRBV4-3; d_gene: TRBD2; abundance: once; j_gene: TRBJ2-2; CDR3aa: CASSQEWGGSSGELFF; CDR3nt: TGCGCCAGCAGCCAAGAATGGGGAGGGTCTAGCGGGGAGCTGTTTTTT
v_gene: TRBV5-4; d_gene: TRBD1; abundance: few; j_gene: TRBJ2-7; CDR3aa: CASSSGTGQGRQQYF; CDR3nt: TGTGCCAGCAGCTCGGGAACGGGACAGGGTCGACAGCAGTACTTC
v_gene: TRBV10-3; d_gene: TRBD1; abundance: -; j_gene: TRBJ2-7; CDR3aa: CAISEQGKSYEQYF; CDR3nt: TGTGCCATCAGTGAACAGGGGAAGTCCTACGAGCAGTACTTC
v_gene: TRBV27; d_gene: TRBD1; abundance: -; j_gene: TRBJ1-1; CDR3aa: CASSLVAGGITEAFF; CDR3nt: TGTGCCAGCAGTTTAGTCGCAGGGGGCATCACTGAAGCTTTCTTT
v_gene: TRBV11-3; d_gene: -; abundance: -; j_gene: TRBJ1-4; CDR3aa: CASSGTVATNEKLFF; CDR3nt: TGTGCCAGCAGCGGTACAGTCGCAACTAATGAAAAACTGTTTTTT
v_gene: TRBV10-2; d_gene: TRBD2; abundance: -; j_gene: TRBJ2-3; CDR3aa: CASSALAGGPGTQYF; CDR3nt: TGCGCCAGCAGTGCGCTAGCGGGAGGGCCGGGTACGCAGTATTTT
v_gene: TRBV10-3; d_gene: TRBD1; abundance: -; j_gene: TRBJ1-1; CDR3aa: CAAGTGGTEAFF; CDR3nt: TGTGCCGCCGGGACAGGGGGAACTGAAGCTTTCTTT
v_gene: TRBV10-3; d_gene: -; abundance: few; j_gene: TRBJ2-7; CDR3aa: CAAGEPLEEQYF; CDR3nt: TGTGCCGCCGGGGAACCCCTCGAGGAGCAGTACTTC
v_gene: TRBV5-1; d_gene: -; abundance: -; j_gene: TRBJ1-3; CDR3aa: CASSFGQAGNTIYF; CDR3nt: TGCGCCAGCAGCTTCGGACAAGCTGGAAACACCATATATTTT
v_gene: TRBV13; d_gene: -; abundance: -; j_gene: TRBJ1-2; CDR3aa: CASSQRRRAAYGYTF; CDR3nt: TGTGCCAGCAGCCAGCGACGCAGGGCAGCCTATGGCTACACCTTC